The rows below give T cell receptor beta chains drawn from one sample of a study of blood T cell repertoires in COVID-19. Clones were read by immunoSEQ multiplex PCR, and TCRdb kept only the in-frame ones, dropping some. The sample shows 450,000 or so clones, over 85% of them seen only once. Sequencing was carried out using peripheral blood. The receptors come from a man aged 18 to 29 with COVID-19, enrolled during active disease. CDR3s include the opening cysteine and the closing phenylalanine or tryptophan. D genes are given only for firm matches. Rows may omit the clone size; those that give it use once, few, many or a size class.

CDR3 DNA	CDR3 protein	clone size	V gene	D gene	J gene
TGTGCCAGCAGTTACTCACGGGGGAGGGATACGCAGTATTTT	CASSYSRGRDTQYF	.	TRBV6-5	.	TRBJ2-3
TGTGCCAGCACCCGGGACAGGGCGAACACTGAAGCTTTCTTT	CASTRDRANTEAFF	.	TRBV2	TRBD1	TRBJ1-1
TGTGCCAGCAGTTACGGAGAGCATAGCTCCTACGAGCAGTACTTC	CASSYGEHSSYEQYF	.	TRBV6-5	.	TRBJ2-7
TGTGCCAGCAGCTCTCCGGACAGGAACTATGGCTACACCTTC	CASSSPDRNYGYTF	.	TRBV11-2	TRBD1	TRBJ1-2
TGTGCCAGCAGCCAATTTTTAGGCACAGATACGCAGTATTTT	CASSQFLGTDTQYF	once	TRBV14	.	TRBJ2-3
TGCGCCAGCACTCGACCAGGGGGCGACGCAGATACGCAGTATTTT	CASTRPGGDADTQYF	.	TRBV5-1	TRBD1	TRBJ2-3
TGTGCCAGCAGTTTACTTGGAGCGGGAGGGCTTAATGAGCAGTTCTTC	CASSLLGAGGLNEQFF	.	TRBV27	TRBD2	TRBJ2-1
TGCAGTGCTAGTAAGGGGAATGGAAACACCATATATTTT	CSASKGNGNTIYF	.	TRBV20-1	.	TRBJ1-3
TGTGCCAGCAGTGAAGCGCGGGCAGGCTCTGGAAACACCATATATTTT	CASSEARAGSGNTIYF	few	TRBV6-1	.	TRBJ1-3
TGTGCCAGCAGTTTTAAGGGAGACACTGAAGCTTTCTTT	CASSFKGDTEAFF	once	TRBV27	.	TRBJ1-1
TGTGCCAGCAGTTTATCTGGACAGGGGATGTATGAGCAGTTCTTC	CASSLSGQGMYEQFF	.	TRBV27	TRBD1	TRBJ2-1
TGTGCCAGCAGTCTAAGGACTAGCGGGGGCCCTAGCTCCTACAATGAGCAGTTCTTC	CASSLRTSGGPSSYNEQFF	.	TRBV6-6	TRBD2	TRBJ2-1
TGTGCCAGTAGTCCGGGTCGCGCTGAAGCTTTCTTT	CASSPGRAEAFF	.	TRBV19	.	TRBJ1-1
TGTGCCAGCAGCCTAGAAGCGGGGGCGGCCGGGGAGCTGTTTTTT	CASSLEAGAAGELFF	few	TRBV4-2	TRBD2	TRBJ2-2
TGTGCCAGCAGCCCATCACGCCGGACAGTACTTGAGCAGTTCTTC	CASSPSRRTVLEQFF	.	TRBV7-2	.	TRBJ2-1
TGCAGCGTTGGGGCGGGTATTGGCACTGAAGCTTTCTTT	CSVGAGIGTEAFF	.	TRBV29-1	.	TRBJ1-1
TGTGCCATCAGTGCTGGGCGTCCATCCTACGAGCAGTACTTC	CAISAGRPSYEQYF	.	TRBV10-3	.	TRBJ2-7
TGCGCCAGCAGCTTCGGAGGGGGCTACACCGGGGAGCTGTTTTTT	CASSFGGGYTGELFF	.	TRBV5-1	.	TRBJ2-2
TGTGCCAGCAGCCTACAGGCCTCATGGGGAAACACCATATATTTT	CASSLQASWGNTIYF	.	TRBV7-2	.	TRBJ1-3
TGCGCCAGCAGTGAGGGGCAGACAGGGGCGCACGAGCAGTACTTC	CASSEGQTGAHEQYF	many	TRBV10-1	TRBD1	TRBJ2-7
TGTGCCAGCAGCTTCAGCCCGGGACAGGGGCACGATACGCAGTATTTT	CASSFSPGQGHDTQYF	.	TRBV13	TRBD1	TRBJ2-3
TGTGCCATCAAGGGGGAGTTCCAAGAGACCCAGTACTTC	CAIKGEFQETQYF	.	TRBV10-3	.	TRBJ2-5
TGTGCCAGCAGCTCAAAGACGGGAATTTCTAATTCACCCCTCCACTTT	CASSSKTGISNSPLHF	.	TRBV7-2	.	TRBJ1-6
TGTGCCAGCAGCCAACGGGGACAGGGCTATGGCTACACCTTC	CASSQRGQGYGYTF	.	TRBV3-1/TRBV3-2	TRBD1	TRBJ1-2
TGTGCCAGCAGCGTAAGCACCAATGATCAAGAGACCCAGTACTTC	CASSVSTNDQETQYF	.	TRBV9	.	TRBJ2-5
TGTGCCTGGAGTTCGGGACTAGCGGGAGTAGATACGCAGTATTTT	CAWSSGLAGVDTQYF	.	TRBV30	TRBD2	TRBJ2-3
TGTGCCAGCAGCTTAGGGACTAGCGGGAGCTCCTACGAGCAGTACTTC	CASSLGTSGSSYEQYF	.	TRBV7-9	TRBD2	TRBJ2-7
TGTGCCAGCAGGGACAGGGGAAATGAAAAACTGTTTTTT	CASRDRGNEKLFF	.	TRBV2	TRBD1	TRBJ1-4
TGTGCCAGCAGCTCTTCCCAGGGGTTGGAGGCTTTCTTT	CASSSSQGLEAFF	.	TRBV7-3	.	TRBJ1-1
TGTGCCAGCATGACTAGCGGGAAGAATGAGCAGTTCTTC	CASMTSGKNEQFF	.	TRBV6-5	TRBD2	TRBJ2-1
TGCAGTGCTAGTCGGCTAGTTGAAGAGACCCAGTACTTC	CSASRLVEETQYF	once	TRBV20-1	.	TRBJ2-5
TGTGCCAGCAGCTGGGACAGGCTCTACGAGCAGTACTTC	CASSWDRLYEQYF	.	TRBV6-5	TRBD1	TRBJ2-7
TGCGCCAGCAGCTACAACAGGGCGGGCACTGAAGCTTTCTTT	CASSYNRAGTEAFF	.	TRBV5-1	.	TRBJ1-1
TGTGCCAGCAGCTTGGACGCGGATTTCTACAATGAGCAGTTCTTC	CASSLDADFYNEQFF	.	TRBV5-8	.	TRBJ2-1
TGTGCCAGCAGCTCAAATAGCGGAGCGAGCTCCTACAATGAGCAGTTCTTC	CASSSNSGASSYNEQFF	.	TRBV13	.	TRBJ2-1
TGTGCCAGTAGTATAGGGCAGGTAGAGCCCCAGCATTTT	CASSIGQVEPQHF	.	TRBV19	.	TRBJ1-5
TGTGCCAGCAGCCCCATGCGGGACAGGAGGACCTACGAGCAGTACTTC	CASSPMRDRRTYEQYF	.	TRBV5-4	TRBD1	TRBJ2-7
TGTGCCAGCTCACCCATCCTGGAGGGCACAGATACGCAGTATTTT	CASSPILEGTDTQYF	.	TRBV18	.	TRBJ2-3
TGTGCCAGCAGTGCCGGAGATCTCAATGAGCAGTTCTTC	CASSAGDLNEQFF	once	TRBV2	.	TRBJ2-1